Listed below are T cell receptor beta chains from one sample, sequenced in a study of blood T cells in healthy people across ages. Each CDR3 protein gets one entry after TCRdb re-called the 5' RACE reads with MiXCR. This sample carries 650,000 to 700,000 distinct CDR3 sequences, about 51% of them seen once, and the ten largest clones take roughly 13%. Sequences were obtained from blood. The receptors were gathered from a woman older than 75 in good health. Both conserved end residues are part of each CDR3. D genes are given only for firm matches. Rows may omit the clone size; those that give it use once, few, many or a size class.

j_gene,d_gene,abundance,v_gene,CDR3nt,CDR3aa
TRBJ2-1,TRBD2,NA,TRBV28,TGTGCCAGCTCGATCTCCGGGACTAGTGCCTACAATGAGCAGTTCTTC,CASSISGTSAYNEQFF
TRBJ1-4,NA,many,TRBV28,TGTGCCAGCAAGGGTGAAAAACTGTTTTTT,CASKGEKLFF
TRBJ2-1,TRBD2,many,TRBV9,TGTGCCAGCAGCGTAGCCCCGGGACTAGGTGTGCATGAGCAGTTCTTC,CASSVAPGLGVHEQFF
TRBJ2-7,TRBD2,few,TRBV19,TGTGCCAGTGCTTCCGGGACTAGCGTCTCCTACGAGCAGTACTTC,CASASGTSVSYEQYF
TRBJ1-3,NA,NA,TRBV12-3/TRBV12-4,TGTGCCAGCAGAAGGAGCGTTTCGGGGGGAAACACCATATATTTT,CASRRSVSGGNTIYF
TRBJ1-5,NA,many,TRBV7-2,TGTGCCAGCACCCAACTCCAGACTACGCCCCAGCATTTT,CASTQLQTTPQHF
TRBJ2-1,NA,many,TRBV7-2,TGTGCCAGCAGCCTTAGGGGTGCTGCAGGCAATGAGCAGTTCTTC,CASSLRGAAGNEQFF
TRBJ2-6,NA,NA,TRBV29-1,TGCAGCGTTGAAGGGCAGTCTGGGGCCAACGTCCTGACTTTC,CSVEGQSGANVLTF
TRBJ2-1,NA,NA,TRBV15,TGTGCCCCCAGCAGAGGGGCTGTAGCCAATGAGCAGTTCTTC,CAPSRGAVANEQFF
TRBJ2-7,NA,NA,TRBV10-3,TGTGCCATCAGTGAGAGCAACTACGAGCAGTACTTC,CAISESNYEQYF
TRBJ1-2,NA,NA,TRBV7-6,TGTGCCAGCAGCTTAGCGCGGACCGCCGACTATGGCTACACCTTC,CASSLARTADYGYTF
TRBJ2-7,NA,NA,TRBV15,TGTGCCACCAGCAGAGATCGTAGGGGGAAAACCTCCTACGAGCAGTACTTC,CATSRDRRGKTSYEQYF
TRBJ2-7,NA,NA,TRBV27,TGTGCCAGCAGTTTAACCCCCACAGGGCGAGAGCAGTACTTC,CASSLTPTGREQYF
TRBJ2-2,NA,NA,TRBV7-6,TGTGCCCGCAGCTTACGGGATGGAGGGTCAGGAACCGGGGAGCTGTTTTTT,CARSLRDGGSGTGELFF
TRBJ2-5,TRBD2,NA,TRBV7-2,TGTGCCAGCAGCTTGGGACTAGCGGGGCAGCAAGAGACCCAGTACTTC,CASSLGLAGQQETQYF
TRBJ1-4,TRBD1,NA,TRBV7-2,TGTGCCAGCAGCAGGACAGGGAGGGAAAAACTGTTTTTT,CASSRTGREKLFF
TRBJ2-7,NA,NA,TRBV4-3,TGCGCCAGCAGCCAGGACTTGACAGGCTCCTACGAGCAGTACTTC,CASSQDLTGSYEQYF
TRBJ2-3,TRBD2,NA,TRBV10-3,TGTGCCGCCCGACTAGCGGGGGGGACCACAGATACGCAGTATTTT,CAARLAGGTTDTQYF
TRBJ2-5,TRBD2,NA,TRBV7-8,TGTGCCAGCAGCTTCGGCCTAGCGGTGGTCCAAGAGACCCAGTACTTC,CASSFGLAVVQETQYF
TRBJ2-1,TRBD2,many,TRBV5-1,TGCGCCAGCAGCTTGACTAGCGGGAAAAACAATGAGCAGTTCTTC,CASSLTSGKNNEQFF
TRBJ2-2,NA,NA,TRBV2,TGTGCCAGCAGTGAAGTGGGGCCGACCGGGGAGCTGTTTTTT,CASSEVGPTGELFF
TRBJ2-1,TRBD1,NA,TRBV18,TGTGCCAGCTCAACGCTCCCGGGACAGGGGTGGAATGAGCAGTTCTTC,CASSTLPGQGWNEQFF
TRBJ2-7,TRBD2,few,TRBV20-1,TGCAGTGCTAGCGAGCGGGAGCCCTACGAGCAGTACTTC,CSASEREPYEQYF
TRBJ1-6,NA,NA,TRBV7-9,TGTGCCAGCAGCCCGGGACGGATTAATTCACCCCTCCACTTT,CASSPGRINSPLHF
TRBJ2-7,TRBD2,NA,TRBV3-1,TGTGCCAGCAGCCCCCGGGGGGGCACATACTACGAGCAGTACTTC,CASSPRGGTYYEQYF
TRBJ1-5,NA,NA,TRBV4-2,TGTGCCAGCAGCCAAGCCGTCACAGCCAGCAATCAGCCCCAGCATTTT,CASSQAVTASNQPQHF
TRBJ2-5,NA,NA,TRBV6-8,TGTGCCAGCAGCTACCCCCGGGACACCCTAGAGACCCAGTACTTC,CASSYPRDTLETQYF
TRBJ2-2,NA,NA,TRBV9,TGTGCCAGCAGCGTGGGCGGGGCGAGCACCGGGGAGCTGTTTTTT,CASSVGGASTGELFF
TRBJ2-1,NA,NA,TRBV15,TGTGCCACCAGCAGAGATGCCGGGGCCTTATACAATGAGCAGTTCTTC,CATSRDAGALYNEQFF